This T cell receptor beta chain was sequenced in a study of cytomegalovirus exposure and HLA in healthy donors. Overall study findings and caveats: TCR association rates varied by HLA locus in a later analysis, with DRB1 highest and HLA-C lowest. Accurate HLA-A and HLA-B prediction from TCR beta sequences was reported for most subjects. It was reportedly the case that the classifier diagnosed cytomegalovirus status with high specificity and sensitivity.

About this clone: The antigen is unknown.

V was cut by 0 bases and J by 1 base, with 7 bases left in between. The CDR3 contains 14 residues. Germline V gene data show CDR1 as SGHRS and CDR2 as YFSETQ. Amplification used 60 Vbeta primers and 13 Jbeta primers. TCRdb's copy holds only in-frame clones and misses some; the assay was immunoSEQ multiplex PCR. The sample holds some 150,000 clones, 60% to 85% seen once. This receptor was obtained from a woman in her 40s in good health and CMV-seropositive. What was sequenced was PBMCs. The chain combines TRBV5-1 with TRBJ2-5; D might be TRBD2 (6 bases). The CDR3 region has the DNA TGCGCCAGCAGCTTGGGGGACTTCCAAGAGACCCAGTACTTC. Translating gives CASSLGDFQETQYF.